The T cell receptor beta chain described here comes from a study of Tregs in tolerant kidney transplant recipients. This CDR3 has 16 residues. CDR1 is MNHNY, CDR2 SVGAGI, per germline (reference sequence). Trimming removed 0 bases at V and 0 bases at J, with 11 bases between. About this clone: What it recognizes is unknown.

Only in-frame clones appear in the TCRdb table, and some are missing; sequencing was by immunoSEQ multiplex PCR. The table includes roughly 120,000 clones, roughly 92% detected once. Broader study findings: Few patients were studied, so findings need validation in larger groups. No direct test of biological reproducibility was done here.

The chain couples TRBV6-6 to TRBJ2-5; tentative D call: TRBD2 (5 bases). The TCR originated in a human donor in good health. Sequencing was carried out using CD4+ T cells from blood. Here the CDR3 reads CASSYSKLDHQETQYF. CDR3 bases: TGTGCCAGCAGTTACTCGAAACTAGATCACCAAGAGACCCAGTACTTC.